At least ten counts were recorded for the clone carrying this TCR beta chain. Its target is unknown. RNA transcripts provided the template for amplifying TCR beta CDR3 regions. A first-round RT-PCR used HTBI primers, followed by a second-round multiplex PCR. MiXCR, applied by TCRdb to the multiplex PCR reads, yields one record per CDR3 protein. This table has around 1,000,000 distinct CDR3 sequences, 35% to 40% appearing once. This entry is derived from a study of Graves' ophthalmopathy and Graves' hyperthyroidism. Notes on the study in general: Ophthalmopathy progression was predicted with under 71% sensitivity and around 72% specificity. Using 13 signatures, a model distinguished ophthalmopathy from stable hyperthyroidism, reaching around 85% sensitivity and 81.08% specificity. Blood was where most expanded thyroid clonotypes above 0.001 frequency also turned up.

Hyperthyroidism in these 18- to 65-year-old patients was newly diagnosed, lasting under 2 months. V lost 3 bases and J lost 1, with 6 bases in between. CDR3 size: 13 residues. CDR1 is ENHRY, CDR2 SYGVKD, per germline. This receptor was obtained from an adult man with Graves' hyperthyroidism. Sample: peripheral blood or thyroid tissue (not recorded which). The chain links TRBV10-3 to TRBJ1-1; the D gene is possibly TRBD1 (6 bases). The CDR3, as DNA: TGTGCCATCAGTGAAGGGGGGAACACTGAAGCTTTCTTT. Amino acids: CAISEGGNTEAFF.